This TCR beta chain was sequenced during a study of blood T cell repertoires in COVID-19. Study at large: Whether acute or convalescent, the COVID-19 samples came from the United States, Italy and Spain. In each case, the material was cDNA or gDNA derived from T cells, B-cell-depleted T cells, or PBMCs.

Authors' processing steps: Scientists estimated how many nucleated cells there were by amplifying reference gene primers. Clones were sequenced by immunoSEQ multiplex PCR, and TCRdb holds only the in-frame ones, with some missing. The D gene and trimming were derived from the DNA, and the V and J assignments and clone size from that table. The data hold fewer than 300,000 clones, with about 76% observed a single time. CDR3 length equals 12 residues. In germline, CDR1 is MNHEY, CDR2 SVGAGI. V gave up 7 bases and J gave up 1 base, with 7 bases separating them. Sequencing was carried out using peripheral blood. The chain is built from TRBV6-5 and TRBJ1-1; D remains ambiguous. The clonotype comes from a woman aged 55-70 years with active or convalescent COVID-19. Here the CDR3 DNA reads TGTGCCAGCAATTCGGGGAACACTGAAGCTTTCTTT. It is translated as CASNSGNTEAFF.